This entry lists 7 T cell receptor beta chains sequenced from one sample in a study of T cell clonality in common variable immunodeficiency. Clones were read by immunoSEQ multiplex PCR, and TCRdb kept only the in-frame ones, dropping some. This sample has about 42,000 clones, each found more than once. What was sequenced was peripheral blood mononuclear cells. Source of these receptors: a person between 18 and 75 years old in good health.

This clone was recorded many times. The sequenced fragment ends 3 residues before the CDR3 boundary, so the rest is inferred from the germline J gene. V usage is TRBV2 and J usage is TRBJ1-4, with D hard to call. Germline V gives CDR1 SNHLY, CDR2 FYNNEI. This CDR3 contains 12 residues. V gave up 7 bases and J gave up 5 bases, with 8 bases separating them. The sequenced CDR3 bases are TGTGCCAGCAAGCTCCCCAATGAAAAA. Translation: CASKLPNEK. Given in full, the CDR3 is CASKLPNEKLFF.

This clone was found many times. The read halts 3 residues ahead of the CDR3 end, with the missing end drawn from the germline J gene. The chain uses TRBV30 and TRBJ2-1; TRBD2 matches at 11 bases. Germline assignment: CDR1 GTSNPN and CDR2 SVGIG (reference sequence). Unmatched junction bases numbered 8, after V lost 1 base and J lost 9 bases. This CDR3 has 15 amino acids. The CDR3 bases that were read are TGTGCCTGGAGTGCGCTAGCGGGGGGCGTAATTGAG. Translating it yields CAWSALAGGVIE. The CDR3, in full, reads CAWSALAGGVIEQFF.

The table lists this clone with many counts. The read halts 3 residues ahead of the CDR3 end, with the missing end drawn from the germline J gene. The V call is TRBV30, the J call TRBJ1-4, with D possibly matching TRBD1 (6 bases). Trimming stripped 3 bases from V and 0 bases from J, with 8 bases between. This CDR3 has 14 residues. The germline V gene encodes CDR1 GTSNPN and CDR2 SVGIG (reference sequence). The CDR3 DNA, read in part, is TGTGCCTGGAGACAGGGAACAACTAATGAAAAA. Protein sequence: CAWRQGTTNEK. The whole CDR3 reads CAWRQGTTNEKLFF.

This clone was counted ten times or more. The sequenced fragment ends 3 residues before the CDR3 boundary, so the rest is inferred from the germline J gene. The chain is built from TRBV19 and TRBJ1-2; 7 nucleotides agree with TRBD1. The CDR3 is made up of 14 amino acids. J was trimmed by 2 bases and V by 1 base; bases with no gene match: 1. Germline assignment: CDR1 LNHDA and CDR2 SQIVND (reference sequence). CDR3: CASSIAGGNYGYTF. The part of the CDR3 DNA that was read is TGTGCCAGTAGTATAGCAGGGGGGAACTATGGC.

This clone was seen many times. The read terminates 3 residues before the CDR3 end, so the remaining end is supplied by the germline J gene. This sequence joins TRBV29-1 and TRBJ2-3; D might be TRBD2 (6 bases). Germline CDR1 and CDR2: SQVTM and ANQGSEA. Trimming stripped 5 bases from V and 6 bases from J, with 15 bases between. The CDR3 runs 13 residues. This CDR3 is CSVRRATRDTQYF. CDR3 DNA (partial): TGCAGCGTTAGGAGGGCCACCCGGGATACG.

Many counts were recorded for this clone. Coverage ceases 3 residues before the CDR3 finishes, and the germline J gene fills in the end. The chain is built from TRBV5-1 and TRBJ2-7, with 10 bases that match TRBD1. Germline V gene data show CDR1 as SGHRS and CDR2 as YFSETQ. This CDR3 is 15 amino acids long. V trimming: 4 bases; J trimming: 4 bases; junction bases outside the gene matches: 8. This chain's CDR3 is CASSATGTGAYEQYF. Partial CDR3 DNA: TGCGCCAGCAGCGCCACCGGGACAGGGGCGTACGAG. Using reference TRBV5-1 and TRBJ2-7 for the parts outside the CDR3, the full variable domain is KAGVTQTPRYLIKTRGQQVTLSCSPISGHRSVSWYQQTPGQGLQFLFEYFSETQRNKGNFPGRFSGRQFSNSRSEMNVSTLELGDSALYLCASSATGTGAYEQYFGPGTRLTVT.

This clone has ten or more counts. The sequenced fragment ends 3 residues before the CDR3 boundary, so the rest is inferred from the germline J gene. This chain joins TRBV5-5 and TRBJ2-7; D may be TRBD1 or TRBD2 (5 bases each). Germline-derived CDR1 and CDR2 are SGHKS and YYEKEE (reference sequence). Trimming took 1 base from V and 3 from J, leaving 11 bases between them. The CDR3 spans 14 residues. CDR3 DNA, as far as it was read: TGTGCCAGCAGCTTGATTGAGGGGTTCTACGAG. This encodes CASSLIEGFYE. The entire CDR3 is CASSLIEGFYEQYF.